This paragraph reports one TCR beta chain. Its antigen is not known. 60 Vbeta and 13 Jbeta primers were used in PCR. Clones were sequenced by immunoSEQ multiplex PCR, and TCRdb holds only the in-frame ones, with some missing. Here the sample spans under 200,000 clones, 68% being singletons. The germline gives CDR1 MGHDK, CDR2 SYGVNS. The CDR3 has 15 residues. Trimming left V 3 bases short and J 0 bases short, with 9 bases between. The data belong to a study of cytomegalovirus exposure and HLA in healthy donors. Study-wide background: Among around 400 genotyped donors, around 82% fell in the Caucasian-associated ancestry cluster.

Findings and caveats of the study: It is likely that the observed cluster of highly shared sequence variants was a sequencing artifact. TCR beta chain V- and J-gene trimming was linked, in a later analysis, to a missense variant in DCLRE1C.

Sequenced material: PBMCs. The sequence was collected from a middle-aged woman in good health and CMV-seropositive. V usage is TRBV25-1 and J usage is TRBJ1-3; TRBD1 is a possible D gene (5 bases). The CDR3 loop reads CASSEGGGSGNTIYF. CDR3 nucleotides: TGTGCCAGCAGTGAGGGGGGGGGCTCTGGAAACACCATATATTTT.